The entry below gives a single T cell receptor (beta chain) sequence along with its context. The data stem from a study of cytomegalovirus exposure and HLA in healthy donors. Germline CDR1 reads MNHEY; CDR2 reads SVGAGI. The CDR3 is made up of 15 amino acids. The trim removed 6 bases at V and 0 bases at J, leaving 3 bases unmatched. The protocol was immunoSEQ multiplex PCR, while the TCRdb copy is restricted to in-frame clones and leaves out a portion. The sample shows over 100,000 clones, just under 90% of them seen only once. V usage is TRBV6-5 and J usage is TRBJ2-7, with 12 bases that match TRBD1. Specimen: PBMCs. The sequence derives from a man aged 25-40 years in good health and CMV-seronegative. CDR3 protein: CASRGDRGLSYEQYF. CDR3 DNA: TGTGCCAGCAGAGGGGACAGGGGGCTCTCCTACGAGCAGTACTTC.